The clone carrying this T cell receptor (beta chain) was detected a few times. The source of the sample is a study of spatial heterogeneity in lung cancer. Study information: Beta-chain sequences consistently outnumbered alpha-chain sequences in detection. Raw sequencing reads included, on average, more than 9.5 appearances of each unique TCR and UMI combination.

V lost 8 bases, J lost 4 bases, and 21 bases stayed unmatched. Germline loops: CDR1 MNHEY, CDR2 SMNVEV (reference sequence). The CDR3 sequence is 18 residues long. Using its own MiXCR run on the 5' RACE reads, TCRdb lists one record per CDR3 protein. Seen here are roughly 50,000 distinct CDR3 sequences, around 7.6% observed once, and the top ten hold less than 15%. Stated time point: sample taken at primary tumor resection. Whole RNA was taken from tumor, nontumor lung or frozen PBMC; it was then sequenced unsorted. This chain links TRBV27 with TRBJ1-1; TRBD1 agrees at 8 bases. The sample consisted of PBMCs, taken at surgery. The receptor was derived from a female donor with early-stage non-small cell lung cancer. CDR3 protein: CASGYLGQGEKRGTEAFF. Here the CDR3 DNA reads TGTGCCAGCGGGTACCTAGGACAGGGCGAGAAGAGGGGCACTGAAGCTTTCTTT.